Sequencing of this T cell receptor (beta chain) was carried out in a study of neoadjuvant nivolumab and ipilimumab in lung cancer (dated by TCRdb to the early 2020s). In terms of the full investigation: Nivolumab was given at 3 mg/kg intravenously on days 1, 15 and 29, and the combination arm added ipilimumab 1 mg/kg on day 1 only. The major pathologic response (MPR) rate in the intention-to-treat population in each study arm was designated as the primary trial endpoint. Seven patients had matched pretherapy and resected tumor pairs analyzed, with four treated with nivolumab and three with nivolumab plus ipilimumab. The trial treated approximately 42 patients with operable NSCLC: 23 were randomized to nivolumab monotherapy and roughly 21 to nivolumab plus ipilimumab. The study compared TCR repertoires in pretherapy (baseline) peripheral blood with TCR repertoires in tumors resected at surgery after neoadjuvant immune checkpoint blockade.

What this sample's time point label stands for: at surgical resection after neoadjuvant nivolumab +/- ipilimumab. The samples were taken from NEOSTAR, a phase 2 randomized trial in operable NSCLC that tested neoadjuvant nivolumab or nivolumab plus ipilimumab, followed by surgery. Concerning this clone: Its antigen specificity is not known. No base quality information exists; no much larger clone differs at one position.

Beyond this particular receptor, the publication reports: TCR richness in pretherapy blood showed a positive correlation with richness in tumors resected after neoadjuvant therapy (Spearman R of about 0.84). From pretherapy to surgery, increases in tumor T-cell richness and clonality were observed in three of three dual-therapy tumors but in only two of four nivolumab-treated tumors. TCR richness and clonality were greater in resected tumors than in tumor-adjacent uninvolved lung, and increases were seen in more dual-therapy-treated tumors. No significant correlation was found between TCR clonality and pathologic tumor regression, and only a single major-pathologic-response sample was available for the analysis of TCR clonality versus pathologic tumor regression. A small number of samples was subjected to TCR sequencing.

V drops 4 bases and J drops 7 bases, leaving 14 bases in between. There are 13 amino acids in the CDR3, from cysteine to phenylalanine inclusive. CDR3 DNA is the only sequence kept; it has 39 bases, read in frame from the first base. In the germline V gene (reference sequence), CDR1 corresponds to LNHDA and CDR2 to SQIVND. Receptor amplification or capture employed the immunoSEQ multiplex PCR assay. The study's processing was this. Repertoires were summarized in terms of richness and clonality, and significantly expanded and contracted clones between pre- and post-therapy samples were identified. In its TCRdb copy, this immuneACCESS table keeps in-frame sequences only and misses some clones. Where compared with another copy, unresolved V genes explain less than half of these, and the others have no known cause. V and J calls and clone size are those listed in that table; D and trimming were worked out from the DNA. The sample has about 7,300 clones on record, around 85% of them singletons. Of the sample, 6.5% to 7% falls within the top ten clones.

This clonotype was sampled from an adult with non-small cell lung cancer. The sequence joins TRBV19 to TRBJ2-7; 6 matching bases give a weak D call of TRBD1. Specimen: tumor tissue, collected after neoadjuvant nivolumab, alone or with ipilimumab, at or shortly before surgery. The CDR3 protein is CASSTQTGQEQYF. The nucleotide sequence reads TGTGCCAGTAGTACCCAGACAGGTCAGGAGCAGTACTTC.